This T cell receptor (beta chain) was identified during a study of shared clonotypes between healthy human individuals. Points from the study as a whole: On the whole, naive subsets had larger estimated richness than memory subsets had.

Comment on this clone: Antigen unknown.

It was CD45RO-negative cells, positively selected for CCR7, that made up naive CD8 cells, with terminally differentiated effector memory CD45RA+ cells excluded. The germline gives CDR1 MGHRA, CDR2 YSYEKL. The germline V and J ends were trimmed by 3 bases and 0 bases, with 11 bases remaining between them. This CDR3 has 15 residues. Splitting of each subset's genomic DNA was done evenly across several immunoSEQ plates. Here immunoSEQ multiplex PCR was the method, and the copy in TCRdb shows in-frame clones only, minus some. The table records some 800,000 clones, 85% to 95% of them present only once. The chain uses TRBV4-1 and TRBJ1-1; D not certain. The sample comprised naive CD8+ T cells sorted from blood. This receptor was identified in a man aged 25 to 45 in good health. CDR3 nucleotide sequence: TGCGCCAGCAGCCACCCCGGAGGGCTGAACACTGAAGCTTTCTTT. The encoded protein is CASSHPGGLNTEAFF.